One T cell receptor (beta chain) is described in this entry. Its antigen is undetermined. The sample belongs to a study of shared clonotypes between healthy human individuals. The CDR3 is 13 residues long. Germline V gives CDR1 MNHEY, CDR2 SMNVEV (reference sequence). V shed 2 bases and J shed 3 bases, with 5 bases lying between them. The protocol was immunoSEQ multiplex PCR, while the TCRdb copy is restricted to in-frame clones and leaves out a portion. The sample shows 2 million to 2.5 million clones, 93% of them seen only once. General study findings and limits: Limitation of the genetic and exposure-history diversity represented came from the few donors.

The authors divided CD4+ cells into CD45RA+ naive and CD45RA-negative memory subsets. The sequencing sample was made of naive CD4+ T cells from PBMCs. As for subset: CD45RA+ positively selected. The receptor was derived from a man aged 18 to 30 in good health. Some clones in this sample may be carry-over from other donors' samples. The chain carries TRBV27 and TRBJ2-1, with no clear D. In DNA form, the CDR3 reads TGTGCCAGCAGTTTAAACGGCTACAATGAGCAGTTCTTC. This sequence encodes CASSLNGYNEQFF.